This TCR beta chain was sequenced for a study of glioma-infiltrating T cells after dendritic cell vaccination. Across the whole study: At biweekly intervals, patients got three intradermal dendritic cell vaccine injections. Study outcomes and limitations: Few patients contributed both blood and tumor specimens. TCR clonality showed no direct relationship with survival.

Isocitrate dehydrogenase mutation was absent in all glioblastoma patients. About this clone: Its antigen is not known.

Data came from immunoSEQ multiplex PCR; TCRdb stores just in-frame clones and leaves some out. The profile covers about 82,000 clones, with approximately 90% appearing a single time and roughly 3.2% taken by the ten largest. V was clipped by 4 bases and J by 16 bases; unmatched bases: 8. The CDR3 is 12 amino acids. Germline V gene lookup returns CDR1 ENHRY and CDR2 SYGVKD. The source is a human donor with glioblastoma. The chain employs TRBV10-3 and TRBJ2-1; 9 nucleotides match TRBD2. The sequences come from blood, collected before dendritic cell vaccination. CDR3 DNA: TGTGCCATCAGTGCTATGGCTAGCGGGACCTTCTTC. Translating gives CAISAMASGTFF.